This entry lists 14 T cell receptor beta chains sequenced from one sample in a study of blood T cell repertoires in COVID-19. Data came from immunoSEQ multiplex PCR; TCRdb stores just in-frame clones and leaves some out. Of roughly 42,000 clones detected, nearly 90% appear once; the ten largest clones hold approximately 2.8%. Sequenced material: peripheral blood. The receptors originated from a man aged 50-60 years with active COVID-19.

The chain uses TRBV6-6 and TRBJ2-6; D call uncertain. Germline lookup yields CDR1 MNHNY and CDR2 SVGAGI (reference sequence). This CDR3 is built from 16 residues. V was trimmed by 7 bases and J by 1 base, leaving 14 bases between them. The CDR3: CASTLRTVSGANVLTF. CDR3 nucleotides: TGTGCCAGCACCTTACGTACGGTTTCTGGGGCCAACGTCCTGACTTTC.

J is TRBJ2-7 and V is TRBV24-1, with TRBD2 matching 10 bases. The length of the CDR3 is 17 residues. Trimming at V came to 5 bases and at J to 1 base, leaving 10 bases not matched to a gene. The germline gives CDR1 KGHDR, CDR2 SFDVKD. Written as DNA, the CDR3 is TGTGCCACCAGTGTTATTGAATGGACTAGCGGATCCTACGAGCAGTACTTC. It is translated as CATSVIEWTSGSYEQYF.

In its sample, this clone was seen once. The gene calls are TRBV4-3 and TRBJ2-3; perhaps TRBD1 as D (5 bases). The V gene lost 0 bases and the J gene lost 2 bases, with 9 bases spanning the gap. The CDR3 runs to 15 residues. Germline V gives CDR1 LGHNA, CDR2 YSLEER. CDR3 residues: CASSQDKGFTDTQYF. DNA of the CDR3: TGCGCCAGCAGCCAAGATAAGGGGTTCACAGATACGCAGTATTTT.

CDR3 in DNA: TGTGCCAGCAGCTTAGACAGGGTTGGCACCTACGAGCAGTACTTC. It is translated as CASSLDRVGTYEQYF. The J gene is TRBJ2-7, the V gene TRBV11-2, with a possible D match to TRBD1 (5 bases). The V gene lost 0 bases and the J gene lost 2 bases, with 11 bases spanning the gap. The germline CDR1 and CDR2 sequences are SGHAT and FQNNGV. The CDR3 contains 15 residues.

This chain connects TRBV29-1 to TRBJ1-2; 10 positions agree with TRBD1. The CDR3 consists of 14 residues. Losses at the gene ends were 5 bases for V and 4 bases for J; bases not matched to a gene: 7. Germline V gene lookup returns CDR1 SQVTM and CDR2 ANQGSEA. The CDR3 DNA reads TGCAGCGTTTGGGTGGGACAGGGGATCTATGGCTACACCTTC. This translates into CSVWVGQGIYGYTF.

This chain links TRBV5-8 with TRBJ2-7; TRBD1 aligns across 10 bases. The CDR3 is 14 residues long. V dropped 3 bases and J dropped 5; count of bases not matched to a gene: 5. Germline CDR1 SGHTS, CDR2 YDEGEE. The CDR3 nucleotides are TGTGCCAGCAGCTCGGGACAGGGGTTAGACGAGCAGTACTTC. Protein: CASSSGQGLDEQYF.

DNA of the CDR3: TGTGCCAGCAGTTACGCACCGCAAAGACTAGGCTACACCTTC. Protein sequence: CASSYAPQRLGYTF. The chain couples TRBV6-2 or TRBV6-3 to TRBJ1-2; D ambiguous. Germline V gene lookup returns CDR1 MNHEY and CDR2 SVGEGT. The CDR3 spans 14 residues. Trimming stripped 2 bases from V and 8 bases from J, with 15 bases between.

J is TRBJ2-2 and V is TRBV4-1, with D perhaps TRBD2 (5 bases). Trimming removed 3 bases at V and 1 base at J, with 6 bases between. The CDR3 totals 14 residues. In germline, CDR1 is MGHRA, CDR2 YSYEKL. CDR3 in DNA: TGCGCCAGCAGCCACACTAGGAACACCGGGGAGCTGTTTTTT. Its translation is CASSHTRNTGELFF.

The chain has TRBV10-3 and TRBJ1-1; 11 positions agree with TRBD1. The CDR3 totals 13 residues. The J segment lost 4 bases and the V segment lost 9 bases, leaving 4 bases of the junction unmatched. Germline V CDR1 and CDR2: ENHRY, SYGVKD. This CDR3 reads CAMGQGEVTEAFF. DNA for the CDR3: TGTGCCATGGGACAGGGGGAGGTCACTGAAGCTTTCTTT.

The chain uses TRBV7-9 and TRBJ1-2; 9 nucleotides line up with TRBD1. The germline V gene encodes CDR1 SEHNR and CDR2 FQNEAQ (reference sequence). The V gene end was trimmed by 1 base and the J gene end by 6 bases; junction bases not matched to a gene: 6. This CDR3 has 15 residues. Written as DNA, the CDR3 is TGTGCCAGCAGCTTAGTGCTACAGGGGGCTCATGGCTACACCTTC. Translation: CASSLVLQGAHGYTF. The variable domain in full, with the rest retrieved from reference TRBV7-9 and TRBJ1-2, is DTGVSQNPRHKITKRGQNVTFRCDPISEHNRLYWYRQTLGQGPEFLTYFQNEAQLEKSRLLSDRFSAERPKGSFSTLEIQRTEQGDSAMYLCASSLVLQGAHGYTFGSGTRLTVV.

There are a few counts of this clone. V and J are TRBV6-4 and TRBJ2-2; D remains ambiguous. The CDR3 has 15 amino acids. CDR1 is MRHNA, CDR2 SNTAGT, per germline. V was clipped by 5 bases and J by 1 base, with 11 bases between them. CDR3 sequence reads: CASSRTEQNTGELFF. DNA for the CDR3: TGTGCCAGCAGTCGAACAGAGCAGAACACCGGGGAGCTGTTTTTT.

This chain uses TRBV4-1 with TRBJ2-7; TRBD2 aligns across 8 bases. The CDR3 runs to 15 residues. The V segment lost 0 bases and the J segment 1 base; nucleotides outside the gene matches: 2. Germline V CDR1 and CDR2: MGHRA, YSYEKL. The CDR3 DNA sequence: TGCGCCAGCAGCCAAGACGCGGGGGGATCCTACGAGCAGTACTTC. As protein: CASSQDAGGSYEQYF.

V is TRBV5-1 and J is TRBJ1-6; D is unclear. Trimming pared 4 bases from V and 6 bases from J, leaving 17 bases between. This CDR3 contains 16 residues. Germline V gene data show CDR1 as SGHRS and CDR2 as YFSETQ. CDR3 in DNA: TGCGCCAGCAGCCTAGGAGTGTGGAGGACTAATTCACCCCTCCACTTT. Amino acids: CASSLGVWRTNSPLHF.

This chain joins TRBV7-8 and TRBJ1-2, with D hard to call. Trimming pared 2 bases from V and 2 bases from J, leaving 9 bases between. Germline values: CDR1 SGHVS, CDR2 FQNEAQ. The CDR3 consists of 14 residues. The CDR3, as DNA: TGTGCCAGCAGCTTATCGGGTTTCAACTATGGCTACACCTTC. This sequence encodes CASSLSGFNYGYTF.